Listed below are T cell receptor beta chains from one sample, sequenced in a study of blood T cell repertoires in COVID-19. Measured with immunoSEQ multiplex PCR; TCRdb has only the in-frame clones, and not every one. The data contain 300,000 to 350,000 clones, about 90% of them singletons. The sample taken for sequencing was peripheral blood. The receptors derive from a woman in her forties or fifties with COVID-19, enrolled during active disease. Both conserved end residues are part of each CDR3. The order of the fields is J gene, D gene, clone size, V gene, CDR3 protein, CDR3 DNA. A D gene is named only where the DNA matches it firmly. Clone size is not always given. Where it is, it says once, few, many or a class for expanded clones.

TRBJ2-3,TRBD2,once,TRBV6-5,CASSYRRGGENTQYF,TGTGCCAGCAGTTATCGGCGGGGGGGGGAGAATACGCAGTATTTT
TRBJ1-2,-,-,TRBV5-6,CASSWGQFSDYTF,TGTGCCAGCAGCTGGGGCCAGTTTTCTGACTACACCTTC
TRBJ2-1,TRBD2,once,TRBV11-2,CASSFLGLAGRLNSEQFF,TGTGCCAGCAGCTTCCTTGGACTAGCGGGAAGGCTCAACAGTGAGCAGTTCTTC
TRBJ2-6,-,-,TRBV13,CASSLYPRQNNSGANVLTF,TGTGCCAGCAGCTTATACCCTCGACAGAATAACTCTGGGGCCAACGTCCTGACTTTC
TRBJ2-2,-,-,TRBV7-6,CASSLAAANTGELFF,TGTGCCAGCAGCTTAGCGGCGGCGAACACCGGGGAGCTGTTTTTT
TRBJ1-1,TRBD1,-,TRBV5-1,CASSIQGVGGDTEAFF,TGCGCCAGCAGCATACAGGGGGTTGGTGGCGACACTGAAGCTTTCTTT
TRBJ1-5,-,-,TRBV6-6,CASSYGRVENQPQHF,TGTGCCAGCAGTTACGGCAGGGTCGAAAATCAGCCCCAGCATTTT
TRBJ1-5,-,-,TRBV5-1,CASSLAGGSNQPQHF,TGCGCCAGCAGCTTGGCCGGGGGAAGCAATCAGCCCCAGCATTTT
TRBJ2-5,-,-,TRBV4-2,CASSQGSGAETQYF,TGTGCCAGCAGCCAAGGGTCTGGGGCCGAGACCCAGTACTTC
TRBJ2-5,TRBD2,-,TRBV4-3,CASSQDVAGGPAETQYF,TGCGCCAGCAGCCAAGATGTAGCGGGAGGGCCGGCGGAGACCCAGTACTTC
TRBJ1-1,-,-,TRBV19,CASAWTVTNTEAFF,TGTGCCAGTGCTTGGACAGTGACGAACACTGAAGCTTTCTTT
TRBJ1-2,TRBD1,-,TRBV7-8,CATTWDRRSYGYTF,TGTGCCACCACTTGGGACAGGCGTTCCTATGGCTACACCTTC
TRBJ2-7,-,-,TRBV5-4,CASSLGGAFSYEQYF,TGTGCCAGCAGCTTGGGGGGAGCTTTCTCCTACGAGCAGTACTTC
TRBJ1-4,-,-,TRBV29-1,CSVKQPSTNEKLFF,TGCAGCGTAAAACAGCCCTCAACTAATGAAAAACTGTTTTTT
TRBJ1-5,-,-,TRBV5-1,CASSLTGESNQPQHF,TGCGCCAGCAGCTTGACGGGGGAGAGCAATCAGCCCCAGCATTTT
TRBJ1-1,TRBD1,-,TRBV18,CASSSGTGGFGAFF,TGTGCCAGCTCGTCCGGGACAGGGGGATTTGGAGCTTTCTTT
TRBJ1-5,-,-,TRBV12-5,CASGLGDNNQPQHF,TGTGCTAGTGGTTTGGGGGACAACAATCAGCCCCAGCATTTT
TRBJ2-5,TRBD2,-,TRBV28,CASSLGSGGETQYF,TGTGCCAGCAGTTTGGGTAGCGGGGGAGAGACCCAGTACTTC